Sequencing of this T cell receptor beta chain was carried out in a study of cytomegalovirus exposure and HLA in healthy donors (dated by TCRdb to 2016 to 2017). Concerning the study at large: An earlier analysis of fewer than 750 of the donors reported around 280 Gb of sequence data and 117 million unique TCR beta sequences obtained from around 180 million T cells. About 280 gigabases of sequencing data and around 90 million unique TCR sequences made up an early release that covered several hundred HLA-typed donors. Of the 398 genotyped donors, 75% to 85% were placed in the genetic ancestry cluster associated with self-reported Caucasian donors. The study was designed to test whether signatures of past pathogen exposure could be identified by cataloging public T cell receptors. The study used immunosequencing to profile the T cell repertoires of 670 or so subjects and linked those repertoires to cytomegalovirus serostatus. Besides the first cohort of some 670 subjects, a separate validation cohort made up of 120 or so different subjects was used. High-throughput TCR immunosequencing, statistical association of individual TCRs with disease status, and machine learning were combined to predict cytomegalovirus infection status. In a later analysis, previously published TCR beta repertoires from 550 to 750 donors were re-analyzed and high-resolution HLA genotyping was added so that TCR occurrence patterns could be studied. Rather than drawing on any new phenotypic data, the later analysis identified candidate immune exposures from TCR beta sequences and the way those sequences occurred across donors. To decide whether each TCR beta V gene segment behaved as functional or pseudogenic, an earlier analysis of several hundred of the donors relied on high-throughput TCR beta sequencing. Donor age, sex, ethnicity and CMV serostatus were compiled together with the repertoire data. A later genetic analysis took genome-wide SNP genotypes for about 65% of the roughly 670 donors and used that subset as a discovery cohort. Every repertoire in the discovery cohort had been generated on one and the same sequencing platform. HLA typing included class I and class II loci at four-digit resolution. Typing coverage varied by locus: about 620-640 donors for A, B, C, DRB1 and DQB1; some 520 for DQA1; around 570 for DPA1; roughly 470 for DPB1. Because of strong linkage in the cohort, roughly five DR-DQ haplotypes were treated as single units for association and clustering. Among under 450 genotyped donors of the cohort, an average of approximately 240,000 unique TCR beta nucleotide sequences were sequenced per donor, roughly 20% of them non-productive. Overall study outcomes, separate from this receptor: When HLA alleles, especially DR and DQ, strongly co-occurred, TCR associations were difficult to assign to individual alleles. Several of the top co-occurrence clusters appeared to be linked to parvovirus B19, influenza, CMV and Epstein-Barr virus, according to a later analysis. The study listed 164 TCR beta chains as associated with cytomegalovirus. In vitro tests confirmed that three of the cytomegalovirus-associated TCR beta chains recognize cytomegalovirus antigens. An earlier analysis of roughly 570 of the donors showed that most TCR beta V segments appeared in productive rearrangements either about 87% or about 30% of the time, which broadly matched IMGT annotations. At a false discovery rate of 0.05, a later analysis linked about 16,000 TCR beta sequences to specific HLA alleles. V-gene and J-gene trimming of TCR beta chains was associated with a missense DCLRE1C variant in a later genetic analysis, and the association was replicated in an independent cohort. This cohort had only TCR beta chains sequenced, and the lack of alpha or paired-chain data limited which features could be detected. In a later analysis, HLA-associated TCR beta chains showed more clonal expansion and lower generation probabilities than non-associated chains that were equally common. A further reported finding was that TCR beta sequences accurately predicted the HLA-A and HLA-B alleles for most subjects in the first cohort. A cluster of highly shared sequence variants was judged likely to be a technical artifact of the sequencing pipeline. In a later analysis, the rate of TCR association differed among HLA loci, with DRB1 alleles having the most associated TCRs and HLA-C alleles having the fewest. Across donors, most TCR sequences were observed very rarely, whereas some public TCRs were present in many individuals. A later analysis found that most CMV-associated TCR beta chains appeared HLA-restricted, with HLA associations seemingly driven largely by CMV exposure. Some 15 rarely observed V segments, including chromosome 9 orphons, were excluded from the earlier analysis of approximately 500 of the donors because counts were too low. In a later genetic analysis, fewer N-insertions in productive TCRs were reported among donors in an Asian-associated ancestry cluster than the approximately 710-donor mean. Roughly uniform sequencing depth across donors was assumed in presence/absence analyses, although this assumption may not hold. Correlated functional status among segregating V segments might be attributable to linkage disequilibrium, but an unknown experimental factor could not be ruled out. The authors suggested that the approach could potentially be extended to other disease states and immunological phenotypes. The only immune exposure information available for the cohort was CMV serostatus. In both the original and validation cohorts, the classifier was reported to diagnose cytomegalovirus status with high specificity and sensitivity. HLA typing was unavailable for some donors at each locus, so association tests used only the typed subset.

A word on this clone: Its cognate antigen has yet to be identified. No much larger clone is present one base from it, and per-base qualities are unavailable.

Receptor libraries were prepared by the immunoSEQ multiplex PCR assay. For the multiplex PCR, a mixture combining 60 forward primers for TCR Vbeta segments and 13 reverse primers for TCR Jbeta segments was used. A multiplex PCR assay on genomic DNA amplified the CDR3 region of rearranged TCR beta genes. Amplified TCR beta libraries were sequenced as 87-base-pair reads on the Illumina HiSeq System. As for how the authors treated the data: In a later analysis, some 80 million unique TCR beta chains were counted across the roughly 700 repertoires, and roughly 10 million of these chains were shared by at least two donors. Raw reads were error-corrected and collapsed into unique sequences by a nearest-neighbor algorithm in which closely related sequences were merged to remove PCR and sequencing errors. V, D and J gene segments were assigned by aligning CDR3 sequences to IMGT reference sequences. For a sequence to be retained, a match of at least six nucleotides was required to both a V gene segment and a J gene segment. A rearrangement counted as productive if the CDR3 had no stop codons and remained in frame with V and J, and every other rearrangement counted as non-productive. CDR3 was defined according to IMGT convention as the region running from the second conserved V-encoded cysteine to the conserved J-encoded phenylalanine. In an earlier analysis of 500 to 650 of the donors, sequences lacking an unambiguous match to a single V gene segment were excluded. In an earlier analysis of about 590 of the donors, a V segment was called functional when productive rearrangements were above 56.7%, and segregating when the standard deviation between donors exceeded 5%. A statistical classification framework was built to diagnose cytomegalovirus status from the catalog of TCR beta chain sequences. In a later analysis, TCR nucleotide sequences were compared against IMGT/GENE-DB human TR gene sequences so that V and J genes could be assigned. In a later analysis, CDR3 sequences and most-parsimonious VDJ recombination scenarios were assigned using the TCRdist pipeline. In a later analysis, each TCR beta chain was defined by its CDR3 amino acid sequence together with its V-gene family, and reads lacking a unique V-gene family were excluded. A later analysis removed several hundred highly shared, low-generation-probability nucleotide sequences to deal with suspected cross-contamination and a sequencing artifact. In a later analysis, a clonal expansion index for each public chain was calculated from normalized within-repertoire ranks of inferred template counts. In a later analysis, generation probabilities were computed using a VDJ recombination model fitted to out-of-frame rearrangements, and the results were checked against IGoR. A later analysis scored TCR-TCR, TCR-HLA and TCR-CMV co-occurrence with hypergeometric tests, applying a repertoire-size bias correction to TCR pairs. A later analysis estimated false discovery rates by permuting HLA or CMV assignments 20 times. In a later analysis, co-occurring TCRs were grouped with DBSCAN, and TCRdist sequence similarity was added when clustering was performed within HLA-allele-positive subsets. Repertoires with fewer than 30,000 or more than 120,000 public chains, plus five repertoires with anomalous nucleotide sharing, were excluded from co-occurrence clustering. The table was pulled from immuneACCESS by TCRdb, which kept in-frame rearrangements only. Such tables lose some clones; where checked, under half of the loss comes from unresolved V genes, and the rest has no known cause. The V and J calls and clone size are taken from that table; D and trimming were inferred from the DNA. The sample yields 200,000 or so clones; roughly 80% were counted once. The ten largest clones take up approximately 2.9% of the sample.

The cohort was made up of 666 healthy bone marrow donors. Cohort members were all nominally healthy when sampled, although unrecorded immune exposures were likely present. The donor tested CMV seropositive and was one of the 289 seropositive cohort members. A peripheral blood sample was collected from each donor, and TCR beta sequencing was performed on peripheral blood mononuclear cells. The Qiagen DNeasy Blood Extraction Kit was used to extract genomic DNA from the blood cell samples. The sequence came from a woman aged 50 to 60 in good health and CMV-seropositive. Sequencing used PBMCs.

The nucleotide sequence reads TGTGCCAGCAGGCCCATGCAGGGGGCTAACACTGAAGCTTTCTTT. It codes for CASRPMQGANTEAFF. Here the chain combines TRBV6-1 and TRBJ1-1; 8 bases in the junction line up with TRBD1. CDR3 length: 15 amino acids, cysteine to phenylalanine. CDR3 DNA only is kept here, 45 bases in frame from base 1. CDR1 and CDR2 are drawn from the germline V gene: MNHNS, SASEGT. After removal of 6 bases from V and 2 bases from J, the junction retains 8 bases not matched to a gene.